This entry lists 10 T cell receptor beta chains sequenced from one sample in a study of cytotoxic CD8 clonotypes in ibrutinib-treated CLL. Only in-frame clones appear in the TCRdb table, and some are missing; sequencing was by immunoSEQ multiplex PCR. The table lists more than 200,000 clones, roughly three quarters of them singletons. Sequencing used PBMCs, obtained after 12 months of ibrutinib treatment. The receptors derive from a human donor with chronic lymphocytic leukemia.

The CDR3 nucleotides read TGTGCCAGCAGACAGGCTAACTATGGCTACACCTTC. It is translated as CASRQANYGYTF. This chain links TRBV27 with TRBJ1-2, with TRBD1 as a possible D gene (5 bases). The germline V gene has CDR1 MNHEY and CDR2 SMNVEV (reference sequence). CDR3 size: 12 residues. V lost 6 bases, J lost 0 bases, and 5 bases lay in between.

The DNA of the CDR3 is TGTGCCAGCAGCGTTGCCGGGACAGGGCGCTCCTACAATGAGCAGTTCTTC. Translation gives CASSVAGTGRSYNEQFF. The V gene is TRBV9, the J gene TRBJ2-1, with 9 bases fitting TRBD1. Germline assignment: CDR1 SGDLS and CDR2 YYNGEE. J lost 0 bases, V lost 2 bases, and 6 bases had no gene match. The CDR3 length is 17 residues.

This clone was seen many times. The CDR3 coding sequence is TGTGCCAGCAGCTCCAAGGTCGAGCAGTACTTC. It codes for CASSSKVEQYF. This chain joins TRBV7-2 and TRBJ2-7; D is undetermined. Germline V lookup: CDR1 SGHTA, CDR2 FQGNSA. Trimming pared 4 bases from V and 6 bases from J, leaving 7 bases between. The CDR3 sequence is 11 residues long.

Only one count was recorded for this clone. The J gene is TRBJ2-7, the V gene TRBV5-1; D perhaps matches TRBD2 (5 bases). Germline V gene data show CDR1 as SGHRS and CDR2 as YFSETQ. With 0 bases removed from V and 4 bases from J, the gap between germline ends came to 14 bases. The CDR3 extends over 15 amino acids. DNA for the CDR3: TGCGCCAGCAGCTTGGTCCCGGGGAGTCAGTACGAGCAGTACTTC. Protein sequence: CASSLVPGSQYEQYF.

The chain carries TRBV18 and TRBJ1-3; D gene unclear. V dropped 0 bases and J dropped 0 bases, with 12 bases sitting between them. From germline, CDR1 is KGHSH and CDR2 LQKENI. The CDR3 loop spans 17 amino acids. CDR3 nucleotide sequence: TGTGCCAGCTCACCACCGCCGGGGTCACTCTCTGGAAACACCATATATTTT. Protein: CASSPPPGSLSGNTIYF.

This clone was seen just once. The CDR3 spells CASSYESYNEQFF. The DNA of the CDR3 is TGTGCCAGCAGCTACGAGTCCTACAATGAGCAGTTCTTC. The genes are TRBV14 and TRBJ2-1; D gene unclear. V was shortened by 5 bases and J by 1 base, with 6 bases between the two germline ends. The CDR3 is 13 amino acids. Germline V gene lookup returns CDR1 SGHDN and CDR2 FVKESK.

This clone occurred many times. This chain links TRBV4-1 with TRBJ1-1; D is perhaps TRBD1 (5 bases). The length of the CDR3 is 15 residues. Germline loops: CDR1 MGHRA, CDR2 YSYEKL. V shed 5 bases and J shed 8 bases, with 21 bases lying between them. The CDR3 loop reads CASSRGLGASLEAFF. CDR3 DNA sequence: TGCGCCAGCAGCAGGGGCCTGGGAGCCTCTTTAGAAGCTTTCTTT.

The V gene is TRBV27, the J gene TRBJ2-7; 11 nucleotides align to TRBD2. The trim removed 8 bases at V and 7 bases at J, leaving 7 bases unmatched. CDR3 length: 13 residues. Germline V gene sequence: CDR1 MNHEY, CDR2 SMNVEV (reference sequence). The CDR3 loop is CASQTSGITEQYF. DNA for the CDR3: TGTGCCAGCCAGACTAGCGGGATAACAGAGCAGTACTTC.

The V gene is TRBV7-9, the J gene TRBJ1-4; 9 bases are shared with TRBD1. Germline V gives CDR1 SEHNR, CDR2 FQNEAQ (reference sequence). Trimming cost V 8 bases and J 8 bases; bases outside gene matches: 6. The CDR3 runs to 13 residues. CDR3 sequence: CASQGTGREKLFF. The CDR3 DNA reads TGTGCCAGCCAGGGGACAGGGCGGGAAAAACTGTTTTTT.

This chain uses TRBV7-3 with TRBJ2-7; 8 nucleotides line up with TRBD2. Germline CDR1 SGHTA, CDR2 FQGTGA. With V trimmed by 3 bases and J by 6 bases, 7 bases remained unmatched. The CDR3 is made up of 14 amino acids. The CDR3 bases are TGTGCCAGCAGCTTCGCGGGGGGCCCCGCCGAGCAGTACTTC. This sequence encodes CASSFAGGPAEQYF.